A single sample is the source of the 27 T cell receptor beta chains below, sequenced in a study of siplizumab effects on memory and regulatory T cells. The table came from immunoSEQ multiplex PCR; TCRdb's copy has only in-frame clones and leaves some out. The sample shows over 100,000 clones, about 94% of them seen only once. Material: non-Treg CD4+ T cells sorted from blood. All receptors come from a human donor in good health.

This clone was observed once. The rearrangement uses TRBV12-5 and TRBJ2-7, with no clear D. The CDR3 totals 12 residues. Germline loops: CDR1 LGHNT, CDR2 FRNRAP. The germline V and J ends were trimmed by 1 base and 4 bases, with 5 bases remaining between them. In nucleotides, the CDR3 is TGTGCTAGTGGTTTGGCCCTATACGAGCAGTACTTC. Translation gives CASGLALYEQYF.

About this clone itself: One junction end disagrees with the germline gene, perhaps due to a read error. Other DNA sequences in the sample encode the same CDR3. This chain uses TRBV5-6 with TRBJ1-5; D remains unclear. The CDR3 totals 15 residues. Germline V gene data show CDR1 as SGHDT and CDR2 as YYEEEE. This chain's CDR3 is CASSLRGYGGQPQHF. The CDR3 nucleotides are TGCGCCAGCAGTCTGCGGGGATATGGCGGTCAGCCCCAGCATTTT. The entire variable domain, with the rest obtained from reference TRBV5-6 and TRBJ1-5, is as follows: DAGVTQSPTHLIKTRGQQVTLRCSPKSGHDTVSWYQQALGQGPQFIFQYYEEEERQRGNFPDRFSGHQFPNYSSELNVNALLLGDSALYLCASSLRGYGGQPQHFGDGTRLSIL.

The chain links TRBV19 to TRBJ1-5, with D perhaps matching TRBD1 (5 bases). Trimming stripped 3 bases from V and 4 bases from J, with 13 bases between. Germline CDR1 LNHDA, CDR2 SQIVND (reference sequence). The length of the CDR3 is 15 residues. CDR3 nucleotides: TGTGCCAGTAGTATGCCCGCGGGGGGGAATCAGCCCCAGCATTTT. Translating gives CASSMPAGGNQPQHF.

The table lists this clone with a count of one. V and J are TRBV10-1 and TRBJ1-1; D may be TRBD1 (5 bases). This CDR3 is 13 amino acids long. Germline assignment: CDR1 WNHNN and CDR2 SYGVQD (reference sequence). The ends were cut back, 5 bases at V and 0 bases at J, with 7 bases in the middle. This CDR3 is CASSPGLNTEAFF. The DNA of the CDR3 is TGCGCCAGCAGTCCGGGGCTGAACACTGAAGCTTTCTTT.

J is TRBJ2-7 and V is TRBV6-7; D is ambiguous. TRBV6-7 is given ORF status, its function remaining uncertain. This CDR3 is 10 amino acids long. The V end was cut by 5 bases, the J end by 7 bases, with 6 bases between. CDR3 residues: CASSALEQYF. The CDR3 nucleotides are TGTGCCAGCAGTGCCCTGGAGCAGTACTTC.

The V and J genes are TRBV27 and TRBJ2-7; either TRBD1 or TRBD2 may fit D (5 bases each). The CDR3 is 14 amino acids. Trimming took 2 bases from V and 1 from J, leaving 9 bases between them. CDR1 is MNHEY, CDR2 SMNVEV, per germline (reference sequence). The CDR3 protein is CASSLEGLSYEQYF. CDR3 nucleotide sequence: TGTGCCAGCAGTTTAGAGGGGCTGTCCTACGAGCAGTACTTC.

This clone has a handful of counts. V and J are TRBV4-2 and TRBJ1-1; 7 bases agree with TRBD1. CDR1 and CDR2 from the germline V gene are LGHNA and YNFKEQ. The length of the CDR3 is 17 residues. V lost 4 bases and J lost 0; bases outside the gene matches: 11. The CDR3 sequence: CASSPRQGRLMNTEAFF. DNA of the CDR3: TGTGCCAGCAGCCCCCGACAGGGTAGGTTGATGAACACTGAAGCTTTCTTT.

The chain links TRBV7-2 to TRBJ1-1, with 7 bases lining up with TRBD1. From germline, CDR1 is SGHTA and CDR2 FQGNSA. V shed 5 bases and J 0 bases; nucleotides not matched to a gene: 6. This CDR3 has 15 residues. The CDR3: CASSTGVGMNTEAFF. In nucleotides, the CDR3 is TGTGCCAGCAGCACAGGGGTAGGGATGAACACTGAAGCTTTCTTT.

This chain links TRBV5-1 with TRBJ2-7, with a tentative D call TRBD1 (6 bases). Looked up from germline, CDR1 is SGHRS and CDR2 is YFSETQ. V lost 0 bases and J 1 base, leaving 14 bases between the germline ends. CDR3 length: 16 amino acids. For the CDR3, the DNA is TGCGCCAGCAGCTTGGTTGGTCGGACAGAGTCCTACGAGCAGTACTTC. Encoded protein: CASSLVGRTESYEQYF.

This clone was counted once. The chain has TRBV7-2 and TRBJ2-1, with 8 nucleotides matching TRBD2. The CDR3 runs to 15 residues. Germline V gene sequence: CDR1 SGHTA, CDR2 FQGNSA. Germline trimming cut 1 base from V and 7 bases from J; bases unmatched to any gene: 6. The DNA of the CDR3 is TGTGCCAGCAGCTTAGATCGGGGGGGTTATAATGAGCAGTTCTTC. This gives the protein CASSLDRGGYNEQFF.

This chain uses TRBV6-5 with TRBJ1-1, with 7 bases identical to TRBD1. This CDR3 comprises 12 residues. Trimming at V came to 6 bases and at J to 10 bases, leaving 8 bases not matched to a gene. Germline CDR1 MNHEY, CDR2 SVGAGI. The CDR3 loop is CASRRGQGVAFF. The CDR3 DNA reads TGTGCCAGCAGAAGGGGGCAGGGTGTAGCTTTCTTT.

This clone was recorded a few times. The chain is built from TRBV19 and TRBJ1-5, with D possibly matching TRBD1 (5 bases). Germline loops: CDR1 LNHDA, CDR2 SQIVND (reference sequence). Between the trimmed V and J ends, which lost 8 bases and 10 bases, there was a span of 12 bases. The CDR3 runs to 11 residues. The CDR3 nucleotides are TGTGCCAGTCTTGGGGCAGGCCCCCAGCATTTT. This codes for CASLGAGPQHF.

The chain employs TRBV5-1 and TRBJ2-5, with D unclear. The CDR3 spans 11 residues. V was trimmed by 1 base and J by 3 bases, leaving 1 base between them. The germline CDR1 and CDR2 sequences are SGHRS and YFSETQ. CDR3 DNA: TGCGCCAGCAGCTTGAAAGAGACCCAGTACTTC. Translating it yields CASSLKETQYF.

The CDR3 protein is CASSQSGGLENIQYF. The CDR3 DNA is TGTGCCAGCAGCCAATCTGGGGGCTTGGAAAACATTCAGTACTTC. V usage is TRBV14 and J usage is TRBJ2-4, with D possibly matching TRBD1 (6 bases). This CDR3 spans 15 amino acids. The V gene lost 2 bases and the J gene lost 5 bases, with 13 bases spanning the gap. Per germline, CDR1 SGHDN and CDR2 FVKESK.

The chain uses TRBV5-1 and TRBJ2-7, with 9 bases lining up with TRBD1. Germline lookup yields CDR1 SGHRS and CDR2 YFSETQ. The CDR3 spans 17 residues. The trim removed 0 bases at V and 2 bases at J, leaving 9 bases unmatched. This CDR3 reads CASSLGSLRDRAYEQYF. The CDR3 nucleotides read TGCGCCAGCAGCTTGGGGTCGCTCCGGGACAGGGCCTACGAGCAGTACTTC.

The chain combines TRBV5-8 with TRBJ2-3; unclear D gene. Germline CDR1 SGHTS, CDR2 YDEGEE. This CDR3 has 14 amino acids. Trimming removed 2 bases at V and 2 bases at J, with 9 bases between. The CDR3 nucleotides are TGTGCCAGCAGCTTCGCAGGTAACACAGATACGCAGTATTTT. Translating gives CASSFAGNTDTQYF.

The chain employs TRBV5-1 and TRBJ1-3, with TRBD1 matching 7 bases. V lost 4 bases, J lost 2 bases, and 3 bases stayed unmatched. Germline CDR1 and CDR2: SGHRS and YFSETQ. The CDR3 consists of 14 residues. CDR3 sequence (DNA): TGCGCCAGCAGCCCCGGGACAGCTGGAAACACCATATATTTT. Residues: CASSPGTAGNTIYF.

V is TRBV2 and J is TRBJ2-1, with D uncertain. The V gene's germline CDR1 is SNHLY and CDR2 FYNNEI. Trimming took 0 bases from V and 4 from J, leaving 4 bases between them. This CDR3 comprises 13 residues. DNA for the CDR3: TGTGCCAGCAGTGAAGCAGAATACAATGAGCAGTTCTTC. It translates to CASSEAEYNEQFF.

The CDR3 loop reads CASSTTRNSNQPQHF. The DNA for the CDR3 is TGTGCCAGCAGTACAACACGTAATAGCAATCAGCCCCAGCATTTT. V and J are TRBV6-5 and TRBJ1-5, with D unresolved. Germline CDR1 and CDR2: MNHEY and SVGAGI. The CDR3 runs 15 residues. The germline V and J ends were trimmed by 5 bases and 0 bases, with 11 bases remaining between them.

The chain has TRBV27 and TRBJ2-5; TRBD2 matches 12 bases. The CDR3 spans 15 residues. J gave up 5 bases and V 8 bases, and 9 bases lay outside the gene matches. Germline V lookup: CDR1 MNHEY, CDR2 SMNVEV (reference sequence). The CDR3 spells CASSQTSGGFETQYF. CDR3 bases: TGTGCCAGCTCCCAGACTAGCGGGGGATTCGAGACCCAGTACTTC.

This clone was observed a single time. CDR3 nucleotide sequence: TGCGCCAGCAGCCTACATTCGACTAGCGGGGGGGCTGAGACCCAGTACTTC. Its protein product is CASSLHSTSGGAETQYF. The chain links TRBV5-1 to TRBJ2-5; 14 nucleotides match TRBD2. This CDR3 comprises 17 residues. Trimming at V came to 4 bases and at J to 5 bases, leaving 10 bases not matched to a gene. In germline, CDR1 is SGHRS, CDR2 YFSETQ.

The chain joins TRBV25-1 to TRBJ1-5; TRBD1 is a possible D gene (6 bases). The V end was cut by 6 bases, the J end by 3 bases, with 15 bases between. CDR1 is MGHDK and CDR2 is SYGVNS in the germline V gene. The CDR3 has 15 residues. Here the CDR3 reads CASSPPGASNQPQHF. CDR3 nucleotide sequence: TGTGCCAGCAGCCCCCCGGGGGCGTCCAATCAGCCCCAGCATTTT.

The chain has TRBV19 and TRBJ2-1, with D uncertain. The CDR3 runs 15 residues. The V and J ends lost 3 bases and 4 bases respectively, with 13 bases between them. Germline V lookup: CDR1 LNHDA, CDR2 SQIVND (reference sequence). The CDR3 is CASSILATTYNEQFF. The CDR3 nucleotides are TGTGCCAGTAGTATTTTAGCTACCACTTACAATGAGCAGTTCTTC.

The chain recombines TRBV27 with TRBJ1-4; unclear D gene. The CDR3 totals 15 residues. V was pared by 1 base and J by 0 bases, with 6 bases between. Germline V gene sequence: CDR1 MNHEY, CDR2 SMNVEV (reference sequence). The CDR3 here is CASSLLGATNEKLFF. The CDR3 DNA follows: TGTGCCAGCAGTTTATTGGGTGCAACTAATGAAAAACTGTTTTTT.

The V gene is TRBV7-2, the J gene TRBJ2-3; D unresolved. The germline V gene encodes CDR1 SGHTA and CDR2 FQGNSA. V lost 0 bases, J lost 7 bases, and 14 bases lay in between. This CDR3 contains 15 residues. Here the CDR3 reads CASSLASRDFHTQYF. The CDR3 nucleotides are TGTGCCAGCAGCTTAGCGTCACGTGACTTCCATACGCAGTATTTT.

V gene TRBV14 combines with J gene TRBJ2-7; no reliable D call. Germline V gene data show CDR1 as SGHDN and CDR2 as FVKESK. The CDR3 spans 15 residues. V gave up 0 bases and J gave up 12 bases, with 21 bases separating them. The CDR3: CASSQEVAGRTHVYF. The CDR3 region has the DNA TGTGCCAGCAGCCAAGAGGTAGCAGGCCGAACGCATGTGTACTTC.

V and J are TRBV9 and TRBJ1-2; 7 nucleotides match TRBD1. Trimming took 4 bases from V and 2 from J; bases not matched to a gene: 8. The CDR3 totals 15 residues. Germline V gene data show CDR1 as SGDLS and CDR2 as YYNGEE. CDR3 loop: CASSHRQGSNYGYTF. The CDR3 DNA reads TGTGCCAGCAGCCACAGACAGGGTTCGAACTATGGCTACACCTTC.